A single sample gave rise to the 26 T cell receptor beta chains below, sequenced in a study of T cell responses to AZD1222 COVID-19 vaccine. Produced via immunoSEQ multiplex PCR; TCRdb's table is partial and in-frame only. Of over 110,000 clones listed, about 93% were seen once; the top ten hold roughly 5%. This sample comprised peripheral blood, obtained on day 0 of AZD1222 vaccination. Receptors were obtained from an adult in good health.

The chain employs TRBV19 and TRBJ2-1; 11 nucleotides line up with TRBD2. CDR1 is LNHDA, CDR2 SQIVND, per germline (reference sequence). Losses at the gene ends were 6 bases for V and 9 bases for J; bases not matched to a gene: 7. The CDR3 is 14 residues long. CDR3 sequence: CASRASGRSSEQFF. DNA for the CDR3: TGTGCCAGTAGAGCTAGCGGGAGGAGCAGTGAGCAGTTCTTC.

This chain joins TRBV10-2 and TRBJ1-2, with 7 bases identical to TRBD1. The CDR3 has 14 residues. Trimming at V came to 2 bases and at J to 8 bases, leaving 8 bases not matched to a gene. Germline V gene data show CDR1 as WSHSY and CDR2 as SAAADI. CDR3 loop: CASSEARQGRGYTF. CDR3 in DNA: TGCGCCAGCAGTGAGGCCCGACAGGGAAGAGGCTACACCTTC.

The V and J genes are TRBV3-1 (or the pseudogene TRBV3-2) and TRBJ2-5; 7 nucleotides match TRBD2. The ends lost 7 bases at V and 5 bases at J; junction bases unmatched: 10. The CDR3 consists of 14 residues. CDR1 is LGHDT and CDR2 is YNNKEL in the germline V gene (reference sequence). Written as DNA, the CDR3 is TGTGCCAGCACCTCACCCCAGGGAGGGGAGACCCAGTACTTC. This sequence encodes CASTSPQGGETQYF.

The chain carries TRBV7-2 and TRBJ1-4; tentative D call: TRBD1 (6 bases). V lost 8 bases, J lost 8 bases, and 21 bases lay in between. Germline V gene sequence: CDR1 SGHTA, CDR2 FQGNSA. The CDR3 totals 15 residues. Here the CDR3 DNA reads TGTGCCAGCTCCCTGAATGGGGGCCGGGGAGAAAAACTGTTTTTT. It codes for CASSLNGGRGEKLFF.

The chain carries TRBV3-1 (or the pseudogene TRBV3-2) and TRBJ1-6; D uncertain. V lost 4 bases and J lost 6, with 10 bases in between. From germline, CDR1 is LGHDT and CDR2 YNNKEL (reference sequence). The CDR3 contains 14 residues. The CDR3 coding sequence is TGTGCCAGCAGCCTCGAGGGTGCTAATTCACCCCTCCACTTT. It codes for CASSLEGANSPLHF.

A note on this clone: The same CDR3 arises from other DNA sequences in this sample as well. The genes are TRBV2 and TRBJ1-1; D gene unclear. The germline V gene has CDR1 SNHLY and CDR2 FYNNEI. Trimming left V 8 bases short and J 1 base short, with 8 bases between. CDR3 length equals 12 residues. This CDR3 is CASRGGNTEAFF. The DNA for the CDR3 is TGTGCCAGCCGGGGAGGGAACACTGAAGCTTTCTTT. Full variable domain (outside the CDR3, taken from reference TRBV2 and TRBJ1-1): EPEVTQTPSHQVTQMGQEVILRCVPISNHLYFYWYRQILGQKVEFLVSFYNNEISEKSEIFDDQFSVERPDGSNFTLKIRSTKLEDSAMYFCASRGGNTEAFFGQGTRLTVV.

This clone was observed a few times. J is TRBJ1-1 and V is TRBV7-9, with D maybe TRBD1 (6 bases). V lost 5 bases to trimming and J lost 2 bases, with 9 bases between them. Germline V gene lookup returns CDR1 SEHNR and CDR2 FQNEAQ (reference sequence). This CDR3 comprises 13 residues. As DNA, the CDR3 is TGTGCCAGCAGCCAGGGGCCCAACACTGAAGCTTTCTTT. It yields the protein CASSQGPNTEAFF.

This chain joins TRBV19 and TRBJ1-1, with a possible D match to TRBD1 (5 bases). The CDR3 sequence is 15 residues long. Germline V gene lookup returns CDR1 LNHDA and CDR2 SQIVND (reference sequence). V was pared by 5 bases and J by 1 base, with 14 bases between. CDR3 DNA: TGTGCCAGTAGTGTGACCTCAGGGACGAACACTGAAGCTTTCTTT. This encodes CASSVTSGTNTEAFF.

The CDR3 here is CAISGVRTGPDYGYTF. As DNA, the CDR3 is TGTGCCATCAGTGGGGTCCGGACAGGGCCGGACTATGGCTACACCTTC. This chain joins TRBV10-3 and TRBJ1-2; TRBD1 matches 8 bases. The CDR3 runs 16 residues. Looked up from germline, CDR1 is ENHRY and CDR2 is SYGVKD. With V trimmed by 4 bases and J by 3 bases, 10 bases remained unmatched.

The chain has TRBV4-3 and TRBJ2-7; 8 nucleotides agree with TRBD2. The CDR3 is 15 residues long. With V trimmed by 0 bases and J by 2 bases, 3 bases remained unmatched. Germline CDR1 LGHNA, CDR2 YSLEER. CDR3 nucleotides: TGCGCCAGCAGCCAAGAGTCGGGAGGGCCCTACGAGCAGTACTTC. It translates to CASSQESGGPYEQYF.

The genes are TRBV7-2 and TRBJ2-3, with TRBD2 matching 7 bases. J gave up 2 bases and V 0 bases, and 8 bases lay outside the gene matches. Germline assignment: CDR1 SGHTA and CDR2 FQGNSA. CDR3 length: 17 residues. The CDR3 here is CASSLAGTTLHTDTQYF. The CDR3 nucleotides read TGTGCCAGCAGCTTAGCCGGGACTACCCTCCACACAGATACGCAGTATTTT.

The rearrangement links TRBV19 to TRBJ2-3, with 10 bases matching TRBD2. The V segment lost 5 bases and the J segment 5 bases; nucleotides outside the gene matches: 7. From germline, CDR1 is LNHDA and CDR2 SQIVND (reference sequence). The CDR3 is 15 amino acids. CDR3 region: CASSVRAGGQDTQYF. Here the CDR3 DNA reads TGTGCCAGTAGTGTGAGAGCGGGGGGGCAAGATACGCAGTATTTT.

CDR3: CSVEGGLDYGYTF. In DNA, the CDR3 is TGCAGCGTTGAGGGGGGGCTGGACTATGGCTACACCTTC. V gene TRBV29-1 combines with J gene TRBJ1-2, with a tentative D call TRBD1 (6 bases). Germline V CDR1 and CDR2: SQVTM, ANQGSEA. V lost 3 bases and J lost 3, with 11 bases in between. The CDR3 contains 13 residues.

This chain connects TRBV19 to TRBJ1-5, with 9 bases that match TRBD1. V lost 4 bases, J lost 7 bases, and 5 bases stayed unmatched. This CDR3 has 14 amino acids. CDR1 is LNHDA and CDR2 is SQIVND in the germline V gene (reference sequence). The CDR3 nucleotides are TGTGCCAGTAGTAGAGGACAGGGGACGCAGCCCCAGCATTTT. Translation: CASSRGQGTQPQHF.

This chain joins TRBV3-1 (or the pseudogene TRBV3-2) and TRBJ2-3; either TRBD1 or TRBD2 may fit D (5 bases each). The CDR3 has 17 residues. Trimming took 2 bases from V and 0 from J, leaving 15 bases between them. Per the germline V gene, CDR1 is LGHDT and CDR2 is YNNKEL (reference sequence). The CDR3 loop reads CASSQMGVGASTDTQYF. CDR3 nucleotides: TGTGCCAGCAGCCAAATGGGGGTGGGAGCTAGCACAGATACGCAGTATTTT.

The gene calls are TRBV11-2 and TRBJ2-7; D call uncertain. Germline assignment: CDR1 SGHAT and CDR2 FQNNGV. This CDR3 is built from 16 residues. The V end was cut by 5 bases, the J end by 2 bases, with 19 bases between. The CDR3 spells CASSPRVDGLAYEQYF. The CDR3 DNA follows: TGTGCCAGCAGCCCCCGGGTAGATGGCCTTGCCTACGAGCAGTACTTC.

The V and J genes are TRBV6-5 and TRBJ1-1; 8 positions agree with TRBD1. The CDR3 consists of 16 residues. V dropped 4 bases and J dropped 2; count of bases not matched to a gene: 9. Germline V gives CDR1 MNHEY, CDR2 SVGAGI. The CDR3 DNA follows: TGTGCCAGCAGTTCTTTCAGGACAGGGAGAAACACTGAAGCTTTCTTT. This codes for CASSSFRTGRNTEAFF.

The chain employs TRBV28 and TRBJ1-5; 7 bases fit TRBD1. Germline V gene sequence: CDR1 MDHEN, CDR2 SYDVKM. CDR3 length: 19 amino acids. Trimming at V came to 7 bases and at J to 0 bases, leaving 18 bases not matched to a gene. The CDR3: CASKGGRTGRTVSNQPQHF. In DNA form, the CDR3 reads TGTGCCAGCAAAGGAGGCCGGACAGGACGTACTGTTAGCAATCAGCCCCAGCATTTT.

The rearrangement links TRBV10-3 to TRBJ2-5; 8 bases line up with TRBD1. Germline CDR1 reads ENHRY; CDR2 reads SYGVKD. With 10 bases clipped from V and 3 bases from J, the junction kept 13 bases outside the gene matches. CDR3 length equals 15 residues. This CDR3 reads CATAPGQGAKETQYF. The DNA of the CDR3 is TGTGCCACCGCCCCCGGGCAGGGGGCTAAAGAGACCCAGTACTTC.

This clone occurred once. This sequence joins TRBV5-1 and TRBJ2-1; D assignment may be TRBD1 or TRBD2 (9 bases each). V lost 0 bases, J lost 8 bases, and 15 bases lay in between. This CDR3 has 15 amino acids. Looked up from germline, CDR1 is SGHRS and CDR2 is YFSETQ. CDR3 region: CASSLERGDRDEQFF. The CDR3 nucleotides read TGCGCCAGCAGCTTGGAGCGGGGGGACAGGGATGAGCAGTTCTTC.

This clone appeared a single time. The V call is TRBV20-1, the J call TRBJ2-7; the D gene is possibly TRBD1 (5 bases). Between the trimmed V and J ends, which lost 3 bases and 7 bases, there was a span of 10 bases. Per germline, CDR1 DFQATT and CDR2 SNEGSKA (reference sequence). The CDR3 has 11 residues. The DNA of the CDR3 is TGCAGTGCTAGCCCAGGGTCGGAGCAGTACTTC. It specifies CSASPGSEQYF.

The chain has TRBV9 and TRBJ2-7, with D perhaps TRBD2 (6 bases). Germline V gene data show CDR1 as SGDLS and CDR2 as YYNGEE. The CDR3 is 12 residues long. V was cut by 2 bases and J by 5 bases, with 8 bases left in between. CDR3 region: CASSVGGHEQYF. CDR3 coding DNA: TGTGCCAGCAGCGTCGGGGGTCACGAGCAGTACTTC.

J is TRBJ1-1 and V is TRBV9; D not resolved. This CDR3 is built from 15 residues. The V and J ends lost 1 base and 6 bases respectively, with 16 bases between them. Germline-derived CDR1 and CDR2 are SGDLS and YYNGEE. CDR3 nucleotide sequence: TGTGCCAGCAGCGTATGCGGCCCGGGAGAACCTGAAGCTTTCTTT. Translated, it gives CASSVCGPGEPEAFF.

The rearrangement links TRBV13 to TRBJ2-2; D gene unclear. Trimming removed 5 bases at V and 4 bases at J, with 8 bases between. There are 13 residues in the CDR3. Per germline, CDR1 PRHDT and CDR2 FYEKMQ (reference sequence). The CDR3 nucleotides read TGTGCCAGCAGCCTAATCGGCACCGGGGAGCTGTTTTTT. Protein: CASSLIGTGELFF.

V gene TRBV5-1 combines with J gene TRBJ2-7; D uncertain. From germline, CDR1 is SGHRS and CDR2 YFSETQ. V was cut by 5 bases and J by 2 bases, with 17 bases left in between. The CDR3 is 15 amino acids. The CDR3 region has the DNA TGCGCCAGCAGACAAGATCCGTCAGGAGCCTACGAGCAGTACTTC. It specifies CASRQDPSGAYEQYF.

The chain links TRBV10-3 to TRBJ2-3; TRBD2 matches 8 bases. CDR3 size: 15 residues. V was pared by 10 bases and J by 2 bases, with 11 bases of the junction left unmatched. Germline lookup yields CDR1 ENHRY and CDR2 SYGVKD. This CDR3 is CASKPGRGFTDTQYF. The CDR3, as DNA: TGTGCCAGCAAACCCGGGAGGGGTTTCACAGATACGCAGTATTTT.